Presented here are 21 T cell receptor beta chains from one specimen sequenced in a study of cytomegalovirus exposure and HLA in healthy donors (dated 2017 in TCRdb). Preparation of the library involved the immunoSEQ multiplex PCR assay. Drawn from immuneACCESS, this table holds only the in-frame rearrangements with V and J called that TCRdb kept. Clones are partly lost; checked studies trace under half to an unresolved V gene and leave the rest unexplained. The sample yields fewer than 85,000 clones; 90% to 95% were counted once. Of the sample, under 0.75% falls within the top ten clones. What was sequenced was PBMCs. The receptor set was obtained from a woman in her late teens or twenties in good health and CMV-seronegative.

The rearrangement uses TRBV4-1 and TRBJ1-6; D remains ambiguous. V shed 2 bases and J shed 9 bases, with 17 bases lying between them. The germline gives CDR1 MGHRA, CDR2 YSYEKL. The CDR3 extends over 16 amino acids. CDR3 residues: CASSQQVAVGSSPLHF. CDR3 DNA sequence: TGCGCCAGCAGCCAACAAGTAGCGGTGGGAAGTTCACCCCTCCACTTT.

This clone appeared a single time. The CDR3 coding sequence is TGTGCCAGCAGTGAATTTCAGGGATCTAATGAAAAACTGTTTTTT. Protein sequence: CASSEFQGSNEKLFF. This chain joins TRBV25-1 and TRBJ1-4, with a tentative D call TRBD1 (5 bases). This CDR3 contains 15 residues. Germline lookup yields CDR1 MGHDK and CDR2 SYGVNS. Deletions cut 1 base from V and 3 bases from J, with 9 bases between.

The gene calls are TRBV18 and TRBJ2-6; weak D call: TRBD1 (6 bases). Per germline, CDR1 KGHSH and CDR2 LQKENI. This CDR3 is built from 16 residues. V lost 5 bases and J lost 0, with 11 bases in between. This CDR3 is CASSDRLSSGANVLTF. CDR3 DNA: TGTGCCAGCTCAGACAGGCTGAGCTCTGGGGCCAACGTCCTGACTTTC.

In DNA form, the CDR3 reads TGTGCCAGCAGTTTAATCTCTGGGGCCAACGTCCTGACTTTC. Translated, it gives CASSLISGANVLTF. The chain has TRBV6-6 and TRBJ2-6; no firm D call. Germline CDR1 and CDR2: MNHNY and SVGAGI (reference sequence). Trimming removed 4 bases from V and 0 bases from J, with 4 bases in between. The CDR3 is 14 residues long.

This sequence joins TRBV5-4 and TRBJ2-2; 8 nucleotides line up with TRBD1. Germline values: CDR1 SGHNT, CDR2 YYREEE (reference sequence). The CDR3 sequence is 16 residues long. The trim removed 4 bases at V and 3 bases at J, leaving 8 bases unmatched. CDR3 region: CASSANRGADTGELFF. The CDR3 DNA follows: TGTGCCAGCAGCGCAAACAGGGGGGCGGACACCGGGGAGCTGTTTTTT. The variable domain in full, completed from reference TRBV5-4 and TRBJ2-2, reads ETGVTQSPTHLIKTRGQQVTLRCSSQSGHNTVSWYQQALGQGPQFIFQYYREEENGRGNFPPRFSGLQFPNYSSELNVNALELDDSALYLCASSANRGADTGELFFGEGSRLTVL.

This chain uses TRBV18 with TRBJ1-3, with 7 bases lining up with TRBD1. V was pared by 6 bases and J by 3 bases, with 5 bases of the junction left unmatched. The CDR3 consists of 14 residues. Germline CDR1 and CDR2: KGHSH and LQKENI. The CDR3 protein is CASSPNRGGNTIYF. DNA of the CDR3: TGTGCCAGCTCTCCAAACAGGGGTGGAAACACCATATATTTT.

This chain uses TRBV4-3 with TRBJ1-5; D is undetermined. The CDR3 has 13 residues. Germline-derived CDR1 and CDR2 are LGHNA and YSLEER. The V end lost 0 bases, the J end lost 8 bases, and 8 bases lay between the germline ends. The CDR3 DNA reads TGCGCCAGCAGCCAAGATTCGGGTGAGCCCCAGCATTTT. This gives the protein CASSQDSGEPQHF.

In nucleotides, the CDR3 is TGTGCCAGCAGCCTCCCACAGGGTCAGAACACTGAAGCTTTCTTT. This codes for CASSLPQGQNTEAFF. The chain carries TRBV7-9 and TRBJ1-1; TRBD1 is a possible D gene (6 bases). Germline CDR1 SEHNR, CDR2 FQNEAQ (reference sequence). CDR3 length: 15 residues. The ends were cut back, 5 bases at V and 1 base at J, with 14 bases in the middle. Variable domain in full (rest from reference TRBV7-9 and TRBJ1-1): DTGVSQNPRHKITKRGQNVTFRCDPISEHNRLYWYRQTLGQGPEFLTYFQNEAQLEKSRLLSDRFSAERPKGSFSTLEIQRTEQGDSAMYLCASSLPQGQNTEAFFGQGTRLTVV.

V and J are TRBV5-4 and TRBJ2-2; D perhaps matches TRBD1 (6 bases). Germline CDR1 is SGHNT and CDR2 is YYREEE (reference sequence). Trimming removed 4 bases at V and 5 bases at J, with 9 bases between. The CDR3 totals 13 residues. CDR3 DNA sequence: TGTGCCAGCAGCCAAGGGGGTACCGGGGAGCTGTTTTTT. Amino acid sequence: CASSQGGTGELFF.

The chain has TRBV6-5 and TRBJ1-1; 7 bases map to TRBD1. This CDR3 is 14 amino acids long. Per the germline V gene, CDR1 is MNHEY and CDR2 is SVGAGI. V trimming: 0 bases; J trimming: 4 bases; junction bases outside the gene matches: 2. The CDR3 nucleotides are TGTGCCAGCAGTTACTCAGGGGGCCGCACTGAAGCTTTCTTT. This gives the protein CASSYSGGRTEAFF.

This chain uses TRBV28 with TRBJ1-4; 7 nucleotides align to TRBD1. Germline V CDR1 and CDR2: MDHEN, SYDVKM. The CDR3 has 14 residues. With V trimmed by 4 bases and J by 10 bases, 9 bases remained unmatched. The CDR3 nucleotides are TGTGCCAGCAGTTCTACAGGGGAAGGTGGAAAACTGTTTTTT. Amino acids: CASSSTGEGGKLFF.

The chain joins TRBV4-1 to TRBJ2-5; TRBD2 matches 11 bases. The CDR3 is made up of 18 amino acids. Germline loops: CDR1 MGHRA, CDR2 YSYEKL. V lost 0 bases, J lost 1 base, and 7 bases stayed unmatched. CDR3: CASSQDIQLAGGQETQYF. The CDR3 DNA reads TGCGCCAGCAGCCAAGATATTCAGCTAGCGGGGGGCCAAGAGACCCAGTACTTC.

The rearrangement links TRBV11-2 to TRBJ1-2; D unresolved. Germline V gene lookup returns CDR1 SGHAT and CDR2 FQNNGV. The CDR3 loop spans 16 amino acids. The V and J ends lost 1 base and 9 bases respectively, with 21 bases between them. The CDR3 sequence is CASSLGSSPYRYRYTF. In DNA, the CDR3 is TGTGCCAGCAGCTTAGGGTCAAGTCCGTATCGGTATCGCTACACCTTC. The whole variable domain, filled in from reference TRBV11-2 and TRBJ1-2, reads EAGVAQSPRYKIIEKRQSVAFWCNPISGHATLYWYQQILGQGPKLLIQFQNNGVVDDSQLPKDRFSAERLKGVDSTLKIQPAKLEDSAVYLCASSLGSSPYRYRYTFGSGTRLTVV.

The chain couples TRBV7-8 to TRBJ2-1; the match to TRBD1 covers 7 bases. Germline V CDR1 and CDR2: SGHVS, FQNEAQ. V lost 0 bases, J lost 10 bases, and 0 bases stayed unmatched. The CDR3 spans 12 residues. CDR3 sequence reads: CASSLAGGEQFF. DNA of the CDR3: TGTGCCAGCAGCTTAGCAGGGGGCGAGCAGTTCTTC.

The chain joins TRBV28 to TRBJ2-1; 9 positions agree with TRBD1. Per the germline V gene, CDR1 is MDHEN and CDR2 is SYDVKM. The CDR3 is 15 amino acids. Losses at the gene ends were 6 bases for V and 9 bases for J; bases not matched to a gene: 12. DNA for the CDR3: TGTGCCAGCAGCTCGACCGGGACAGGGTTTGGTGAGCAGTTCTTC. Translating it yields CASSSTGTGFGEQFF.

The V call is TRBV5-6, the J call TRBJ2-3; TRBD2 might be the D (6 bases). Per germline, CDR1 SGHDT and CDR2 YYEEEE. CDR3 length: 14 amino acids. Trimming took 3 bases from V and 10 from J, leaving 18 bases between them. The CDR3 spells CASSSPSGVRPQYF. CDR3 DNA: TGTGCCAGCAGCTCACCTTCGGGGGTCCGGCCGCAGTATTTT.

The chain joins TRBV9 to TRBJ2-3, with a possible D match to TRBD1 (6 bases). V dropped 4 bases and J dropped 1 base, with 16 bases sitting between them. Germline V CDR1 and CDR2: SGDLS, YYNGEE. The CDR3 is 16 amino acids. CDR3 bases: TGTGCCAGCAGCCTCCAACAGGGTAGGGGCACAGATACGCAGTATTTT. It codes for CASSLQQGRGTDTQYF. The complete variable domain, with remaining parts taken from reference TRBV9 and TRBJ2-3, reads DSGVTQTPKHLITATGQRVTLRCSPRSGDLSVYWYQQSLDQGLQFLIQYYNGEERAKGNILERFSAQQFPDLHSELNLSSLELGDSALYFCASSLQQGRGTDTQYFGPGTRLTVL.

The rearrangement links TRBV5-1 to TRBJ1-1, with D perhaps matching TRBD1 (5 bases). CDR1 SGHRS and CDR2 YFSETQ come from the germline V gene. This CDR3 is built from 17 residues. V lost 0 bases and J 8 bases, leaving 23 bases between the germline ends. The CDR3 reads CASSLVRSPGLVGEAFF. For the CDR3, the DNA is TGCGCCAGCAGCTTGGTAAGGTCCCCGGGACTGGTTGGAGAAGCTTTCTTT.

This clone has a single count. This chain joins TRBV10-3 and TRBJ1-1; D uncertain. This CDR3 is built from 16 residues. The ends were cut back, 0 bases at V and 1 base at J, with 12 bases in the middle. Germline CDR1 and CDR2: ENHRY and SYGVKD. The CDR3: CAISESYVSGNTEAFF. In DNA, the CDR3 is TGTGCCATCAGTGAGTCGTACGTTTCAGGGAACACTGAAGCTTTCTTT.

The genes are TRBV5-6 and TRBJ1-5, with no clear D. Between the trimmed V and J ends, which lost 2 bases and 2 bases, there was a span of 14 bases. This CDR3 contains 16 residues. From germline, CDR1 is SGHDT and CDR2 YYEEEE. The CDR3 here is CASSFFSIEGNQPQHF. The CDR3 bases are TGTGCCAGCAGCTTTTTCTCCATAGAGGGCAATCAGCCCCAGCATTTT.

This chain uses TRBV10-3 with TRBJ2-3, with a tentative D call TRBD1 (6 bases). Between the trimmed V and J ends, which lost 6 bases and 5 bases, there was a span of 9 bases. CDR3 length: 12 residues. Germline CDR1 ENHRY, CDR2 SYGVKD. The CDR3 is CAISAGVDTQYF. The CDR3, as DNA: TGTGCCATCAGCGCAGGGGTAGATACGCAGTATTTT.